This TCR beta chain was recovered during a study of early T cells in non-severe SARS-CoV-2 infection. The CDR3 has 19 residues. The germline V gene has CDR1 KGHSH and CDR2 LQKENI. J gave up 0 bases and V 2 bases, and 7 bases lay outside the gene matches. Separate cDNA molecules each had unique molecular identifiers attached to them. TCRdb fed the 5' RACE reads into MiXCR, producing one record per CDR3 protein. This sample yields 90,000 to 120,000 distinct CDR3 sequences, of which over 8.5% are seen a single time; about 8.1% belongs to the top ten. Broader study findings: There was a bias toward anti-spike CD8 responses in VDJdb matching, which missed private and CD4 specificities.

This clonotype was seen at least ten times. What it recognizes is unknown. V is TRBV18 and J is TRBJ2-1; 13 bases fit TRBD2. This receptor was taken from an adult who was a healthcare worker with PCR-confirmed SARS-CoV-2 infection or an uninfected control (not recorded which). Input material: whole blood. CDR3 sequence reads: CASSPGVGLAGASYNEQFF. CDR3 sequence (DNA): TGTGCCAGCTCACCAGGGGTTGGACTAGCGGGAGCCTCCTACAATGAGCAGTTCTTC.